The 18 T cell receptor beta chains in this list originate from one sample, sequenced in a study of T-cell reconstitution after alpha-beta-depleted transplantation in children. General study findings and limits: Newly produced T cells mostly provided counts and TCRbeta diversity after one year, as hyperexpanded clones declined.

Using unique molecular identifiers, the investigators prepared the TCRbeta library. Each CDR3 protein is one row after TCRdb ran MiXCR on the PCR reads. The sample holds approximately 300,000 distinct CDR3 sequences, 7.5% to 9% seen once. Their recognized antigens are unknown. The sample here was peripheral blood, taken 360 days after TCRalphabeta/CD19-depleted stem cell transplant. These receptors all stem from a female patient aged 2 to 10 who had a stem cell transplant for Fanconi anemia, so the T cells may come from the graft donor.

This clonotype has only one observation. The rearrangement joins TRBV5-1 to TRBJ1-1, with D unclear. The CDR3 consists of 14 residues. Germline-derived CDR1 and CDR2 are SGHRS and YFSETQ. The V gene lost 1 base and the J gene lost 1 base, with 8 bases spanning the gap. CDR3 in amino acids: CASSLISENTEAFF. CDR3 DNA sequence: TGCGCCAGCAGCTTGATCTCAGAGAACACTGAAGCTTTCTTT.

The CDR3 nucleotides read TGTGCCAGCAGTATGGGAGGCGGAGAGACCCAGTACTTC. Amino acids: CASSMGGGETQYF. V usage is TRBV27 and J usage is TRBJ2-5, with a tentative D call TRBD2 (6 bases). With 5 bases removed from V and 4 bases from J, the gap between germline ends came to 11 bases. This CDR3 is built from 13 residues. CDR1 MNHEY and CDR2 SMNVEV come from the germline V gene (reference sequence).

This clonotype was counted between two and nine times. The gene calls are TRBV28 and TRBJ2-7, with TRBD2 matching over 12 bases. Germline V gene sequence: CDR1 MDHEN, CDR2 SYDVKM. CDR3 length: 17 residues. The J segment lost 0 bases and the V segment lost 0 bases, leaving 3 bases of the junction unmatched. CDR3 coding DNA: TGTGCCAGCAGTTTATGGGCTAGCGGGAGGGGCTCCTACGAGCAGTACTTC. It specifies CASSLWASGRGSYEQYF.

This clonotype was counted ten times or more. The chain has TRBV6-2 or TRBV6-3 and TRBJ2-3; 7 bases agree with TRBD1. The ends lost 2 bases at V and 3 bases at J; junction bases unmatched: 2. Germline V gene sequence: CDR1 MNHEY, CDR2 SVGEGT. The CDR3 runs to 14 residues. CDR3 residues: CASSYRGQTDTQYF. As DNA, the CDR3 is TGTGCCAGCAGTTACAGGGGGCAGACAGATACGCAGTATTTT.

This clonotype was detected only a few times. The chain uses TRBV7-8 and TRBJ2-1; 9 bases agree with TRBD1. The J segment lost 2 bases and the V segment lost 7 bases, leaving 6 bases of the junction unmatched. The CDR3 is 15 residues long. CDR1 and CDR2 from the germline V gene are SGHVS and FQNEAQ. CDR3 coding DNA: TGTGCCAGCATCCGATGGGACAGGGCCTACAATGAGCAGTTCTTC. It yields the protein CASIRWDRAYNEQFF.

This clonotype has ten or more counts. The chain carries TRBV28 and TRBJ1-2, with D perhaps TRBD1 (6 bases). The CDR3 has 14 amino acids. CDR1 MDHEN and CDR2 SYDVKM come from the germline V gene. V lost 8 bases, J lost 5 bases, and 18 bases lay in between. In nucleotides, the CDR3 is TGTGCCAGCGCTACCAAAGGACAGTCTTATGGCTACACCTTC. It translates to CASATKGQSYGYTF.

For this clonotype: A much more abundant neighbour one base away suggests this may be a read error. The V gene is TRBV12-3 or TRBV12-4, the J gene TRBJ2-7; 9 bases align to TRBD1. CDR3 length equals 13 residues. The CDR3: CATGQGILYEQNF. The CDR3 DNA follows: TGTGCCACTGGACAGGGGATTCTCTACGAGCAGAACTTC.

The chain has TRBV20-1 and TRBJ2-7, with D uncertain. Trimming removed 1 base from V and 7 bases from J, with 11 bases in between. This CDR3 has 12 amino acids. Germline lookup yields CDR1 DFQATT and CDR2 SNEGSKA (reference sequence). CDR3 sequence: CSARGQKREQYF. The DNA for the CDR3 is TGCAGTGCTAGAGGACAAAAAAGGGAGCAGTACTTC.

V is TRBV5-4 and J is TRBJ2-1, with 9 bases identical to TRBD2. This CDR3 is 19 amino acids long. Germline-derived CDR1 and CDR2 are SGHNT and YYREEE (reference sequence). The V gene end was trimmed by 2 bases and the J gene end by 6 bases; junction bases not matched to a gene: 18. The CDR3 spells CASSLRASGIRETGNEQFF. The CDR3 bases are TGTGCCAGCAGCTTAAGAGCTAGCGGGATTCGGGAGACGGGCAATGAGCAGTTCTTC.

Ten or more counts support this clonotype. The rearrangement links TRBV20-1 to TRBJ2-7; D gene unclear. The CDR3 runs to 12 residues. Per germline, CDR1 DFQATT and CDR2 SNEGSKA (reference sequence). V was pared by 1 base and J by 0 bases, with 4 bases between. CDR3 amino acids: CSARGPSYEQYF. The CDR3 bases are TGCAGTGCTAGAGGGCCCTCCTACGAGCAGTACTTC.

Only a few counts were recorded for this clonotype. The chain combines TRBV9 with TRBJ1-5; D is possibly TRBD1 (5 bases). The V end was cut by 4 bases, the J end by 2 bases, with 13 bases between. Germline V gives CDR1 SGDLS, CDR2 YYNGEE. The CDR3 runs to 15 residues. The CDR3 DNA reads TGTGCCAGCAGCCCCCGGGGGGAGGGCAATCAGCCCCAGCATTTT. Translation gives CASSPRGEGNQPQHF. Variable domain in full (rest from reference TRBV9 and TRBJ1-5): DSGVTQTPKHLITATGQRVTLRCSPRSGDLSVYWYQQSLDQGLQFLIQYYNGEERAKGNILERFSAQQFPDLHSELNLSSLELGDSALYFCASSPRGEGNQPQHFGDGTRLSIL.

This chain uses TRBV6-2 or TRBV6-3 with TRBJ1-5, with 9 bases lining up with TRBD1. The CDR3 spans 17 residues. J gave up 6 bases and V 2 bases, and 11 bases lay outside the gene matches. Looked up from germline, CDR1 is MNHEY and CDR2 is SVGEGT. DNA for the CDR3: TGTGCCAGCAGTTACAAAAGGGACAGGGCAAAAGCTCAGCCCCAGCATTTT. As protein: CASSYKRDRAKAQPQHF.

On this clonotype: Just one base apart from a much larger clone, this may be a read error. The V call is TRBV2, the J call TRBJ2-3, with D possibly TRBD2 on 5 matching bases. The CDR3 totals 11 residues. Trimming left V 10 bases short and J 4 bases short, with 9 bases between. Per germline, CDR1 SNHLY and CDR2 FYNNEI. CDR3 in amino acids: CAIMRADTQYF. The CDR3 nucleotides read TGTGCCATCATGCGGGCAGATACGCAGTATTTT.

In its sample, this clonotype was seen many times. J is TRBJ2-3 and V is TRBV5-1, with 7 positions matching TRBD2. Germline CDR1 is SGHRS and CDR2 is YFSETQ. The CDR3 totals 14 residues. Trimming removed 4 bases from V and 5 bases from J; junction bases left unmatched: 7. CDR3 nucleotide sequence: TGCGCCAGCAGCGGTTTCGGGACTAAAGATACGCAGTATTTT. Encoded protein: CASSGFGTKDTQYF.

This clonotype was observed a handful of times. The chain uses TRBV15 and TRBJ1-1, with TRBD1 matching 7 bases. V was clipped by 3 bases and J by 11 bases; unmatched bases: 9. Germline-derived CDR1 and CDR2 are LNHNV and YYDKDF (reference sequence). The CDR3 has 13 amino acids. The CDR3 DNA sequence: TGTGCCACCAGCAGGGGCCTCGACAGGGATGCTTTCTTT. Protein sequence: CATSRGLDRDAFF.

This clonotype was detected many times. V is TRBV20-1 and J is TRBJ1-5; perhaps TRBD1 as D (5 bases). The CDR3 is 15 residues long. CDR1 is DFQATT, CDR2 SNEGSKA, per germline (reference sequence). The germline V and J ends were trimmed by 0 bases and 4 bases, with 13 bases remaining between them. For the CDR3, the DNA is TGCAGTGCTAGAGATGGGGGGATTTGGAATCAGCCCCAGCATTTT. Translating it yields CSARDGGIWNQPQHF.

This clonotype was observed at least ten times. V is TRBV20-1 and J is TRBJ2-3, with 9 bases that match TRBD2. V lost 0 bases, J lost 6 bases, and 10 bases stayed unmatched. The CDR3 runs to 16 residues. Germline CDR1 and CDR2: DFQATT and SNEGSKA (reference sequence). CDR3 sequence (DNA): TGCAGTGCTAGAGAATCAGGCGGGGGGGCTTCGGATACGCAGTATTTT. This encodes CSARESGGGASDTQYF.

This clonotype showed up many times. This chain uses TRBV27 with TRBJ1-2; maybe TRBD1 (6 bases). The CDR3 covers 16 residues. Germline CDR1 reads MNHEY; CDR2 reads SMNVEV (reference sequence). Trimming took 5 bases from V and 5 from J, leaving 21 bases between them. The CDR3 loop is CASSRSPPTGNYGYTF. CDR3 sequence (DNA): TGTGCCAGCAGTCGATCCCCTCCTACAGGGAATTATGGCTACACCTTC.